This T cell receptor beta chain was obtained from a study of T-cell memory formation after mild COVID-19. V lost 4 bases and J 9 bases, leaving 10 bases between the germline ends. CDR1 SGHDT and CDR2 YYEEEE come from the germline V gene. This CDR3 has 11 residues. The sample holds many counts of this clonotype. TCRalpha and TCRbeta libraries used 5'RACE with constant-segment primers and UMIs. TCRdb itself ran the 5' RACE reads through MiXCR, one entry per CDR3 protein. The top ten clones hold 7% to 9.5% of a sample with around 450,000 distinct CDR3 sequences, 20% to 25% of them seen once. The J gene is TRBJ1-1, the V gene TRBV5-6; D unresolved. Sequencing was performed on PBMCs or a T cell subset sorted from them (not recorded which). This clonotype originated in an adult woman who had mild COVID-19 (a few samples of this study predate the infection). Cell type and time point are not known. In DNA, the CDR3 is TGTGCCAGCAGCAATGGACTAAAAGCTTTCTTT. This codes for CASSNGLKAFF.